This is a list of T cell receptor beta chains from one sample in a study of shared clonotypes between healthy human individuals. Here immunoSEQ multiplex PCR was the method, and the copy in TCRdb shows in-frame clones only, minus some. The repertoire includes about half a million clones, approximately 82% of them detected once, and more than 10% sits in the top ten. The sample comprised PBMCs. These receptor sequences come from a woman in her thirties or forties in good health. Some clones in this sample may be carry-over from other donors' samples. Each CDR3 is given with its conserved first and last residue. The order of the fields is V gene, J gene, D gene, CDR3 protein. The D gene is left open where the match is weak.

>TRBV28|TRBJ1-6|.
CASSLALRLDYNSPLHF
>TRBV7-9|TRBJ1-2|.
CASSGSNYGYTF
>TRBV11-3|TRBJ2-2|.
CASSLEGEDSLNTGELFF
>TRBV7-9|TRBJ1-1|.
CASSLGQAGVKAFF
>TRBV27|TRBJ2-3|.
CASRLLRSTDTQYF
>TRBV9|TRBJ2-1|.
CASSNTGLLRNEQFF
>TRBV21-1|TRBJ1-1|.
CASSTLRDTEAFF
>TRBV7-3|TRBJ2-1|TRBD2
CASSLTSGRYSYNEQFF
>TRBV5-1|TRBJ2-1|.
CASSTEKGEQFF
>TRBV5-1|TRBJ1-4|.
CASSLGGGDGSEKLFF
>TRBV15|TRBJ2-1|.
CATSRASPEQFF
>TRBV28|TRBJ1-4|.
CASSFRDLNEKLFF
>TRBV5-1|TRBJ2-2|.
CASRADSNTGELFF
>TRBV4-2|TRBJ2-1|.
CASSQGQGGEQFF
>TRBV10-3|TRBJ2-1|.
CAISGGWEASNEQFF
>TRBV6-6|TRBJ2-7|TRBD2
CASSYSGTSVSYEQYF
>TRBV7-2|TRBJ2-1|TRBD2
CASSLGRTSGSNEQFF
>TRBV28|TRBJ2-7|.
CASSPTRGKTYEQYF
>TRBV28|.|.
CASSPWGSASYEQYF
>TRBV5-1|TRBJ1-4|.
CASSLADGVATNEKLFF
>TRBV25-1|TRBJ2-1|TRBD1
CASTLDDGTGVGNEQFF
>TRBV19|TRBJ1-1|.
CASRRTVNTEAFF
>TRBV18|TRBJ2-5|.
CASSPTSPPQETQYF
>TRBV25-1|TRBJ2-7|.
CAPGIWELGYF
>TRBV28|TRBJ2-7|TRBD1
CASSLGDRSYEQYF